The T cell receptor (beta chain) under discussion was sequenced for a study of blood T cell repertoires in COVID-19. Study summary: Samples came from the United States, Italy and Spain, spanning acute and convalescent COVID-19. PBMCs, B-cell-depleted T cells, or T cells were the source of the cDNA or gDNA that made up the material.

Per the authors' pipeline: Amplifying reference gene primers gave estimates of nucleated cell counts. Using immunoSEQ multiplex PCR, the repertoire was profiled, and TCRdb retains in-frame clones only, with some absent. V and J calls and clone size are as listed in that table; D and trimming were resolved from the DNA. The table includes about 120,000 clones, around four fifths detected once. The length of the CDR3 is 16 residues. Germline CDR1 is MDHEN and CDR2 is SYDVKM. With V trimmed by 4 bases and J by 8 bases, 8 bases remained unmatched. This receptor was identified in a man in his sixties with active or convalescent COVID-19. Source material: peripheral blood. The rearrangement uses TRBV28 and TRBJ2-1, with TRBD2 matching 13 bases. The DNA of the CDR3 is TGTGCCAGCAGTTCTCGGACTAGCGGGAGTGTCGATGAGCAGTTCTTC. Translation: CASSSRTSGSVDEQFF.